One sample yielded the 17 T cell receptor beta chains listed below, sequenced in a study of metastatic and nonmetastatic thyroid tumors (TCRdb year 2020). Libraries were built with PCR. Sequencing relied on an Illumina HiSeq 4000. TCRdb took the public reads, trimmed them with fastp at Q25, ran MiXCR for clone calling and kept in-frame beta chains. In this sample the table shows 40,000 or so clones, roughly 12% of which occur a single time. Over 7.5% of the sample is taken by the ten largest. None of the patients had been given any treatment before thyroid surgery. The sequenced material came from blood. The receptors shown here come from a female donor with papillary thyroid cancer or a benign thyroid nodule (not recorded which). Some clones in this sample may be carry-over from other donors' samples.

This clone was seen many times. The rearrangement links TRBV7-9 to TRBJ1-4; D is possibly TRBD1 (6 bases). This CDR3 region has 17 residues. V dropped 2 bases and J dropped 5 bases, with 18 bases sitting between them. Per the germline V gene, CDR1 is SEHNR and CDR2 is FQNEAQ (reference sequence). CDR3 DNA: TGTGCCAGCAGCTTAAGGGGGAGCGTTTCCCGGAATGAAAAACTGTTTTTT. Translating gives CASSLRGSVSRNEKLFF.

The V gene is TRBV2, the J gene TRBJ2-7; no firm D call. V lost 8 bases and J lost 0, with 26 bases in between. The CDR3 spans 18 residues. Germline lookup yields CDR1 SNHLY and CDR2 FYNNEI. CDR3 bases: TGTGCCAGCTCCTTCGGTGATACGAAAGGCGACTCCTCCTACGAGCAGTACTTC. Translated: CASSFGDTKGDSSYEQYF. Combining the CDR3 with reference TRBV2 and TRBJ2-7 gives the whole variable domain EPEVTQTPSHQVTQMGQEVILRCVPISNHLYFYWYRQILGQKVEFLVSFYNNEISEKSEIFDDQFSVERPDGSNFTLKIRSTKLEDSAMYFCASSFGDTKGDSSYEQYFGPGTRLTVT.

The genes are TRBV20-1 and TRBJ2-2; 10 nucleotides line up with TRBD2. The CDR3 runs 16 residues. The ends lost 7 bases at V and 4 bases at J; junction bases unmatched: 12. Germline loops: CDR1 DFQATT, CDR2 SNEGSKA (reference sequence). The CDR3 here is CSDGGIRTSGTGELFF. The CDR3 DNA follows: TGCAGTGATGGAGGAATCCGGACTAGCGGCACCGGGGAGCTGTTTTTT.

In its sample, this clone was seen many times. This rearrangement joins TRBV5-1 to TRBJ1-1; D is undetermined. The V gene's germline CDR1 is SGHRS and CDR2 YFSETQ. This CDR3 contains 15 residues. Trimming stripped 0 bases from V and 0 bases from J, with 9 bases between. CDR3 nucleotides: TGCGCCAGCAGCTTGGTGGCGGGGATGAACACTGAAGCTTTCTTT. Protein product: CASSLVAGMNTEAFF.

The table lists this clone with many counts. This rearrangement joins TRBV2 to TRBJ1-1; a possible D gene is TRBD1 (5 bases). The germline CDR1 and CDR2 sequences are SNHLY and FYNNEI. This CDR3 is 12 amino acids long. V lost 9 bases to trimming and J lost 0 bases, with 8 bases between them. The CDR3 DNA is TGTGCCAGGGGGACCTTGAACACTGAAGCTTTCTTT. Its translation: CARGTLNTEAFF.

V is TRBV10-3 and J is TRBJ2-1, with 11 bases identical to TRBD2. The CDR3 consists of 16 residues. Trimming took 2 bases from V and 8 from J; bases not matched to a gene: 8. The germline CDR1 and CDR2 sequences are ENHRY and SYGVKD. The CDR3 DNA reads TGTGCCATCAGTGAGCCCCCTAGCGGGAGGAGGTATGAGCAGTTCTTC. Encoded protein: CAISEPPSGRRYEQFF.

At least ten counts were recorded for this clone. V usage is TRBV27 and J usage is TRBJ2-1; no reliable D call. The CDR3 is 15 amino acids. CDR1 and CDR2 from the germline V gene are MNHEY and SMNVEV (reference sequence). The germline V and J ends were trimmed by 3 bases and 5 bases, with 14 bases remaining between them. Here the CDR3 reads CASSFGDGHHNEQFF. DNA of the CDR3: TGTGCCAGCAGTTTCGGAGACGGGCACCACAATGAGCAGTTCTTC.

This clone showed up many times. The rearrangement joins TRBV18 to TRBJ2-1; D is possibly TRBD2 (6 bases). V was cut by 6 bases and J by 4 bases, with 13 bases left in between. CDR1 KGHSH and CDR2 LQKENI come from the germline V gene. This CDR3 is built from 14 residues. CDR3 coding DNA: TGTGCCAGCTCCCTGCTGGGGACTTACAATGAGCAGTTCTTC. Protein product: CASSLLGTYNEQFF.

This clone showed up many times. V gene TRBV13 combines with J gene TRBJ2-1; 8 bases line up with TRBD2. Germline V gene data show CDR1 as PRHDT and CDR2 as FYEKMQ (reference sequence). J was trimmed by 13 bases and V by 3 bases; bases with no gene match: 8. The CDR3 is 13 amino acids. The CDR3 DNA reads TGTGCCAGCAGCTTCAGCGGGAGAGCGGATCAGTTCTTC. Translating it yields CASSFSGRADQFF.

This clone occurred a few times. The chain is built from TRBV12-3 or TRBV12-4 and TRBJ2-7, with TRBD2 matching 7 bases. V was clipped by 3 bases and J by 3 bases; unmatched bases: 5. CDR3 length: 14 amino acids. CDR3 amino acids: CASSLVTSDYEQYF. As DNA, the CDR3 is TGTGCCAGCAGTTTGGTAACTAGCGACTACGAGCAGTACTTC.

This clone occurred many times. This chain links TRBV10-3 with TRBJ2-2; D could derive from TRBD1 or TRBD2 (5 bases each). The CDR3 has 16 residues. Per the germline V gene, CDR1 is ENHRY and CDR2 is SYGVKD. V shed 0 bases and J shed 2 bases, with 10 bases lying between them. The CDR3 DNA reads TGTGCCATCAGTGAGTCGTGGGGGAGCAACACCGGGGAGCTGTTTTTT. It is translated as CAISESWGSNTGELFF.

This clone was picked up many times. The gene calls are TRBV9 and TRBJ2-5; a weak D match, TRBD2 (5 bases). V shed 3 bases and J shed 3 bases, with 18 bases lying between them. This CDR3 spans 16 amino acids. Per the germline V gene, CDR1 is SGDLS and CDR2 is YYNGEE. The CDR3 nucleotides read TGTGCCAGCAGCGGTGACCAAGGAGGAGCTAAAGAGACCCAGTACTTC. Translating it yields CASSGDQGGAKETQYF.

At least ten counts were recorded for this clone. This rearrangement joins TRBV4-2 to TRBJ1-2; possibly TRBD1 for D (5 bases). Trimming pared 1 base from V and 4 bases from J, leaving 16 bases between. CDR3 length: 16 residues. Per germline, CDR1 LGHNA and CDR2 YNFKEQ. The chain's CDR3 is CASSQALQGKGYGYTF. In nucleotides, the CDR3 is TGTGCCAGCAGCCAAGCACTCCAGGGAAAGGGCTATGGCTACACCTTC.

The table lists this clone with many counts. The same CDR3 arises from other DNA sequences in this sample as well. The chain is built from TRBV28 and TRBJ2-5; possible D gene TRBD1, 6 bases. Looked up from germline, CDR1 is MDHEN and CDR2 is SYDVKM. The V end lost 5 bases, the J end lost 9 bases, and 13 bases lay between the germline ends. This CDR3 is built from 12 residues. The CDR3: CASSTQGLSQYF. In nucleotides, the CDR3 is TGTGCCAGCAGTACTCAGGGGCTGTCCCAGTACTTC.

This clone was seen ten or more times. The chain couples TRBV11-1 to TRBJ2-2; 12 nucleotides align to TRBD2. Germline loops: CDR1 SGHAT, CDR2 FQDESV (reference sequence). The CDR3 contains 19 residues. J gave up 1 base and V 5 bases, and 11 bases lay outside the gene matches. CDR3 loop: CASSHPVTSGGMNTGELFF. The CDR3 region has the DNA TGTGCCAGCAGCCACCCGGTGACTAGCGGGGGAATGAACACCGGGGAGCTGTTTTTT. The full variable domain, its missing parts supplied by reference TRBV11-1 and TRBJ2-2, is EAEVAQSPRYKITEKSQAVAFWCDPISGHATLYWYRQILGQGPELLVQFQDESVVDDSQLPKDRFSAERLKGVDSTLKIQPAELGDSAMYLCASSHPVTSGGMNTGELFFGEGSRLTVL.

This clone was detected many times. At one end, the junction sequence differs from germline, possibly due to a read error. The chain carries TRBV11-2 and TRBJ2-1; D possibly corresponds to TRBD2 (7 bases). This CDR3 contains 14 residues. Germline V gene sequence: CDR1 SGHAT, CDR2 FQNNGV. Here the CDR3 reads CASSLDRGADEQLF. The CDR3 bases are TGTGCCAGCAGCTTAGATCGGGGGGCCGATGAGCAGCTCTTC.

V and J are TRBV20-1 and TRBJ2-3; TRBD1 aligns across 10 bases. CDR3 length: 15 residues. With 5 bases clipped from V and 0 bases from J, the junction kept 5 bases outside the gene matches. CDR1 is DFQATT and CDR2 is SNEGSKA in the germline V gene (reference sequence). CDR3 coding DNA: TGCAGTGCTGGCAGACAGGGGGCAAGCACAGATACGCAGTATTTT. Translating it yields CSAGRQGASTDTQYF.